This T cell receptor beta chain was identified during a study of CD8+ T cells in alopecia areata. In germline, CDR1 is MGHRA, CDR2 YSYEKL. This CDR3 comprises 13 residues. V was trimmed by 2 bases and J by 3 bases, leaving 7 bases between them. About this clone: Antigen unknown.

Study-wide findings and caveats: Numerous clones, expanded in lesions, remained in scalp and blood during tofacitinib. Researchers report lesional scalp, most notably alopecia totalis/universalis, outstripped normal scalp in clonality. In scalp, tofacitinib significantly decreased clonality and expanded CD8+ clones among the top 100.

Extraction and reverse transcription of RNA yielded cDNA as the sequencing template. Repertoires were generated with immunoSEQ multiplex PCR, while TCRdb's copy carries only in-frame clones and drops some. The sample holds about 160,000 clones, roughly 65% seen once. Treatment defined: oral pan-JAK inhibitor, 5-10 mg twice daily. This TCR came from a human donor with alopecia areata. V is TRBV4-1 and J is TRBJ1-1; no clear D. The source material was CD4+ T cells sorted from blood, sampled at week 4, from a patient treated with tofacitinib. The CDR3 loop reads CASSQLVDTEAFF. The CDR3 DNA follows: TGCGCCAGCAGCCAATTGGTTGACACTGAAGCTTTCTTT.